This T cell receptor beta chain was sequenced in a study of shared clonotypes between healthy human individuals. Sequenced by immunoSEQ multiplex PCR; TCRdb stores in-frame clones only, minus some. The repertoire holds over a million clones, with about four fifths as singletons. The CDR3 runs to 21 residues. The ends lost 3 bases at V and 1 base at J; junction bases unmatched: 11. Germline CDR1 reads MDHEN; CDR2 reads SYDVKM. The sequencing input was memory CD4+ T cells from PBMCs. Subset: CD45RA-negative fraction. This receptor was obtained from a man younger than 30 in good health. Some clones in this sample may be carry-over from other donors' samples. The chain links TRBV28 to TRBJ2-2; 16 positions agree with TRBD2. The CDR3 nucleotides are TGTGCCAGCAGTTTGATCGCCGGGACTAGCGGGAGGGCGGGGAACACCGGGGAGCTGTTTTTT. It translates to CASSLIAGTSGRAGNTGELFF.